These T cell receptor beta chains were read from a single sample in a study of blood T cell repertoires in COVID-19. The repertoire was sequenced with immunoSEQ multiplex PCR; TCRdb's copy has only in-frame clones and lacks some. Among 76,000 or so clones listed, roughly 89% were seen once. Sequenced input: peripheral blood. All receptors derive from a man aged 25 to 40 with acute or convalescent COVID-19. Both conserved end residues are part of each CDR3. A D gene is named only where the DNA matches it firmly. Part of the rows lack a size; the others show once, few, many or a class for expanded clones.

j_call,d_call,v_call,clone_size,cdr3_nt,cdr3_aa
TRBJ1-1,NA,TRBV12-3/TRBV12-4,NA,TGTGCCAGCAGGGGGGGATGGACTGAAGCTTTCTTT,CASRGGWTEAFF
TRBJ1-1,TRBD1,TRBV9,NA,TGTGCCAGCAGCGTAGCCGGGACAGGGTTCACTGAAGCTTTCTTT,CASSVAGTGFTEAFF
TRBJ2-7,TRBD1,TRBV7-8,NA,TGTGCCAGCAGCCCAAGACAGGGGTTGGGGCAGTACTTC,CASSPRQGLGQYF
TRBJ2-7,TRBD2,TRBV15,NA,TGTGCCACCAGCAGAGAACTAGCGGGAGCGGACGAGCAGTACTTC,CATSRELAGADEQYF
TRBJ1-1,TRBD1,TRBV28,NA,TGTGCCAGCAGTTTCGCCTGGACAGGGACGACTGAAGCTTTCTTT,CASSFAWTGTTEAFF
TRBJ2-7,TRBD1,TRBV10-3,few,TGTGCCATCAGTGAAGGGGGGACAGGGGGCCACGAGCAGTACTTC,CAISEGGTGGHEQYF
TRBJ2-2,NA,TRBV6-5,once,TGTGCCAGCAGTTACACTCTAGCGGGGGAGCTGTTTTTT,CASSYTLAGELFF
TRBJ2-1,TRBD2,TRBV7-3,NA,TGTGCCAGCAGCCCGTCGGTTAGCGGGGGGACGCGTGAGCAGTTCTTC,CASSPSVSGGTREQFF
TRBJ1-1,TRBD1,TRBV7-2,few,TGTGCCAGCAGCATGGGACAGCTGACTGAAGCTTTCTTT,CASSMGQLTEAFF
TRBJ1-4,NA,TRBV4-1,NA,TGCGCCAGCAGCCAAGCAACAGGGTTTCGGGATGAAAAACTGTTTTTT,CASSQATGFRDEKLFF
TRBJ1-1,TRBD1,TRBV5-4,NA,TGTGCCAGTAGGCCCGAGCTACAGGGGGCTGGCACTGAAGCTTTCTTT,CASRPELQGAGTEAFF
TRBJ1-4,TRBD1,TRBV27,NA,TGTGCCAGCAGTGACAGGGGTGCTAATGAAAAACTGTTTTTT,CASSDRGANEKLFF
TRBJ2-1,TRBD1,TRBV2,NA,TGTGCCAGCACGGGACAGGGCAACAATGAGCAGTTCTTC,CASTGQGNNEQFF
TRBJ2-7,NA,TRBV28,NA,TGTGCCAGCAGTTCTAGCGTGGGAGAGCAGTACTTC,CASSSSVGEQYF
TRBJ2-1,TRBD1,TRBV2,NA,TGTGCCAGCCTTGACAGGGAAGAGGTGGGTGAGCAGTTCTTC,CASLDREEVGEQFF
TRBJ2-1,TRBD1,TRBV12-3/TRBV12-4,NA,TGTGCCAGCGCCCAGGGGGCCTGGTTCTTC,CASAQGAWFF
TRBJ2-2,TRBD2,TRBV11-2,NA,TGTGCCAGCAGCCCTAGCGGGAGAGGGGAGCTGTTTTTT,CASSPSGRGELFF
TRBJ1-1,NA,TRBV7-3,NA,TGTGCCAGCAGCTCTTCTCCGAACACTGAAGCTTTCTTT,CASSSSPNTEAFF
TRBJ2-3,NA,TRBV11-2,NA,TGTGCCAGCAGCCGACAGCAGGGTAGGGCAGATACGCAGTATTTT,CASSRQQGRADTQYF
TRBJ2-4,NA,TRBV19,NA,TGTGCCAGTAGTGTCCAGGGCATAGCCAAAAACATTCAGTACTTC,CASSVQGIAKNIQYF
TRBJ2-1,TRBD2,TRBV28,NA,TGTGCCAGCAGTCCCTTTCGGAACCGGGGGGCCTACAATGAGCAGTTCTTC,CASSPFRNRGAYNEQFF
TRBJ2-5,TRBD2,TRBV11-2,NA,TGTGCCAGCAGCTCCCCTCTAGCGGGACTAGAGACCCAGTACTTC,CASSSPLAGLETQYF
TRBJ1-1,NA,TRBV27,few,TGTGCCAGCAGTTTAGGAAAGGGAGTGACTGAAGCTTTCTTT,CASSLGKGVTEAFF
TRBJ1-2,NA,TRBV6-6,NA,TGTGCCACCCAGATGCAGGGTGCCGCTTATGGCTACACCTTC,CATQMQGAAYGYTF
TRBJ2-5,TRBD2,TRBV5-4,few,TGTGCCAGCAGCTCTTCCGGGGGGGGAACCGAGACCCAGTACTTC,CASSSSGGGTETQYF
TRBJ1-4,NA,TRBV10-3,NA,TGTGCCATCAGGTGGGAGGCGCATGAAAAACTGTTTTTT,CAIRWEAHEKLFF
TRBJ2-7,TRBD1,TRBV5-4,NA,TGTGCCAGCAGCCCGGGACAGGTCCCCTACGAGCAGTACTTC,CASSPGQVPYEQYF
TRBJ2-2,NA,TRBV28,NA,TGTGCCAGCAGCAGGGGTAGCGGGGAGCTGTTTTTT,CASSRGSGELFF
TRBJ2-2,NA,TRBV28,NA,TGTGCCAGCAGTTTTAACGTAGTTACCGGGGAGCTGTTTTTT,CASSFNVVTGELFF
TRBJ2-6,NA,TRBV9,NA,TGTGCCAGCAGTCTAGAAGGGGCCAACGTCCTGACTTTC,CASSLEGANVLTF
TRBJ2-3,TRBD1,TRBV3-1/TRBV3-2,NA,TGTGCCAGCAGCCCAAGGACAGGGATAGGCACAGATACGCAGTATTTT,CASSPRTGIGTDTQYF
TRBJ2-1,TRBD2,TRBV19,NA,TGTGCCAGTAGTATCTTGGGACTAGGGCGCGGTGAGCAGTTCTTC,CASSILGLGRGEQFF
TRBJ2-4,TRBD2,TRBV2,NA,TGTGCCAGCAGTGAAACTAGCGGGAACCAAAACATTCAGTACTTC,CASSETSGNQNIQYF
TRBJ2-1,TRBD2,TRBV11-2,NA,TGTGCCAGCAACTTAGTGGGTAGCGGGTCCAATGAGCAGTTCTTC,CASNLVGSGSNEQFF
TRBJ2-5,TRBD2,TRBV4-1,NA,TGCGCCAGCAGCCAAGACCTAGCGGGAGGCCGGAAGACCCAGTACTTC,CASSQDLAGGRKTQYF
TRBJ1-2,NA,TRBV5-1,NA,TGCGCCAGCAGCGGGGCCAACTATGGCTACACCTTC,CASSGANYGYTF
TRBJ1-2,NA,TRBV28,NA,TGTGCCAGTGCATTAGCTAACTATGGCTACACCTTC,CASALANYGYTF
TRBJ2-3,NA,TRBV29-1,NA,TGCAGCGCATCTCGGGCAGATACGCAGTATTTT,CSASRADTQYF
TRBJ2-5,TRBD1,TRBV5-6,NA,TGTGCCAGCAGCTCGCGGACAGGCCCCATCTCGGAGACCCAGTACTTC,CASSSRTGPISETQYF
TRBJ2-1,NA,TRBV11-2,NA,TGTGCCAGCAGCCAAGAACTGCGAGATGAGCAGTTCTTC,CASSQELRDEQFF
TRBJ2-1,NA,TRBV7-6,NA,TGTGCCAGCAGCTCCCGGGTAAGCGGAAGCTCCTACAATGAGCAGTTCTTC,CASSSRVSGSSYNEQFF
TRBJ2-1,TRBD2,TRBV28,NA,TGTGCCAGCACCAACCTGGGACTAGCTAATAGTGAGCAGTTCTTC,CASTNLGLANSEQFF
TRBJ2-5,TRBD1,TRBV29-1,NA,TGCAGCGTTCGGACAGGGCTTGAGACCCAGTACTTC,CSVRTGLETQYF
TRBJ1-5,TRBD1,TRBV5-5,NA,TGTGCCAGCAGCTTCGGGACAGGGGCCACCTCTAGCAATCAGCCCCAGCATTTT,CASSFGTGATSSNQPQHF
TRBJ2-7,TRBD1,TRBV6-5,NA,TGTGCCTCTAAACAGGGGTACGAGCAGTACTTC,CASKQGYEQYF
TRBJ1-2,NA,TRBV5-1,NA,TGCGCCAGCAGCTTGGAGACAGCGGGAAGCTATGGCTACACCTTC,CASSLETAGSYGYTF
TRBJ2-1,TRBD2,TRBV6-5,NA,TGTGCCAGCGCCAGACTAGCGGGAGTCCCCAATGAGCAGTTCTTC,CASARLAGVPNEQFF
TRBJ1-5,TRBD1,TRBV2,few,TGTGCCAGCGCTAGAGCAGGGGGATCTAGGCAGCCCCAGCATTTT,CASARAGGSRQPQHF
TRBJ2-1,NA,TRBV21-1,few,TGTGCCAGCAACAGAGGGTTGCGGCGGCGTAAGTTCAATGAGCAGTTCTTC,CASNRGLRRRKFNEQFF
TRBJ1-1,NA,TRBV27,once,TGTGCCAGCAGCTGGGGGCGCGGTATACCTGAAGCTTTCTTT,CASSWGRGIPEAFF
TRBJ1-2,NA,TRBV5-8,NA,TGTGCCAGCAGCTTGCGAGCGGTGGACTATGGCTACACCTTC,CASSLRAVDYGYTF
TRBJ2-7,TRBD2,TRBV28,NA,TGTGCCAGCAGCAACCTGAGACTAGCGGGAGTTAACGAGCAGTACTTC,CASSNLRLAGVNEQYF
TRBJ1-1,TRBD1,TRBV25-1,many,TGTGCCAGCAGTGAATTAGGACAGGGGGTCCCTGAAGCTTTCTTT,CASSELGQGVPEAFF
TRBJ2-1,TRBD2,TRBV19,NA,TGTGCCAGTAGTCCACACTTACTAGCGGGAGCCGACAATGAGCAGTTCTTC,CASSPHLLAGADNEQFF
TRBJ1-2,NA,TRBV30,NA,TGTGCCTGGAGTTCCGGGTTCTCTGGCTACACCTTC,CAWSSGFSGYTF
TRBJ2-7,TRBD1,TRBV28,NA,TGTGCCAGCAGCGGGTCCGGGACAGGGGGCTATGAGCAGTACTTC,CASSGSGTGGYEQYF
TRBJ2-3,NA,TRBV6-2/TRBV6-3,NA,TGTGCCAGCAGTAGAGATGGAGATACGCAGTATTTT,CASSRDGDTQYF
TRBJ2-1,NA,TRBV30,NA,TGTGCCTGGAGTGTAACCGGATGGAGCTCCTACAATGAGCAGTTCTTC,CAWSVTGWSSYNEQFF